In its sample, the clone carrying this T cell receptor beta chain was seen once. V dropped 9 bases and J dropped 3 bases, with 15 bases sitting between them. The CDR3 covers 14 residues. TCRdb itself ran the RT-PCR reads through MiXCR, one entry per CDR3 protein. The table records about 480,000 distinct CDR3 sequences, about an eighth of them present only once. The data derive from a study of response to subunit inactivated influenza vaccine. The sample was PBMCs from blood, taken roughly 45 days after vaccination. This receptor was identified in a man in his forties or fifties who received an inactivated influenza vaccine. The chain recombines TRBV12-3 or TRBV12-4 with TRBJ2-1; D may correspond to TRBD1 or TRBD2 (5 bases each). The CDR3 spells CASTGTGFYNEQFF. CDR3 sequence (DNA): TGTGCCAGTACGGGGACGGGCTTCTACAATGAGCAGTTCTTC.